Below are 7 T cell receptor beta chains sequenced from a single sample in a study of cytomegalovirus exposure and HLA in healthy donors. It was with 60 Vbeta and 13 Jbeta primers that the PCR ran. Method: immunoSEQ multiplex PCR; TCRdb's copy keeps in-frame clones and lacks some. The data contain 100,000 or so clones, over 70% of them singletons. Sequencing input: PBMCs. The receptor source for this set is a man aged 35 to 55 in good health and CMV-seronegative.

The rearrangement links TRBV7-8 to TRBJ2-7; 11 bases match TRBD1. Germline V gene lookup returns CDR1 SGHVS and CDR2 FQNEAQ. The CDR3 contains 18 residues. Trimming at V came to 5 bases and at J to 3 bases, leaving 15 bases not matched to a gene. CDR3 bases: TGTGCCAGCAGCGGGGACAGGGGGAGGTCTAGCCTCCTCTACGAGCAGTACTTC. Translated, it gives CASSGDRGRSSLLYEQYF.

This chain joins TRBV4-1 and TRBJ2-5; TRBD2 agrees at 7 bases. The V gene end was trimmed by 3 bases and the J gene end by 1 base; junction bases not matched to a gene: 2. The CDR3 covers 14 residues. Germline V gene data show CDR1 as MGHRA and CDR2 as YSYEKL. The CDR3 nucleotides read TGCGCCAGCAGCCAGGGACTAAGCCAAGAGACCCAGTACTTC. It translates to CASSQGLSQETQYF.

V is TRBV9 and J is TRBJ1-2; D is undetermined. The V end was cut by 4 bases, the J end by 6 bases, with 10 bases between. Germline-derived CDR1 and CDR2 are SGDLS and YYNGEE. The CDR3 spans 12 residues. The DNA for the CDR3 is TGTGCCAGCAGCTCCTATCTCGATGGCTACACCTTC. The encoded protein is CASSSYLDGYTF.

The V call is TRBV6-1, the J call TRBJ1-5; 8 bases line up with TRBD1. This CDR3 has 18 residues. The germline V gene encodes CDR1 MNHNS and CDR2 SASEGT. Trimming removed 3 bases from V and 1 base from J; junction bases left unmatched: 11. In DNA, the CDR3 is TGTGCCAGCAGTGACGGGACAGGTCTTTATTGGAGCAATCAGCCCCAGCATTTT. This encodes CASSDGTGLYWSNQPQHF.

The V and J genes are TRBV6-5 and TRBJ1-1; 9 bases align to TRBD1. Germline V CDR1 and CDR2: MNHEY, SVGAGI. The CDR3 spans 15 residues. V was clipped by 6 bases and J by 5 bases; unmatched bases: 10. CDR3 amino acids: CASSTQDRGRTEAFF. The CDR3 nucleotides read TGTGCCAGCAGCACCCAAGACAGGGGGAGGACTGAAGCTTTCTTT.

The rearrangement links TRBV29-1 to TRBJ1-1; the D is unclear. Deletions cut 3 bases from V and 4 bases from J, with 12 bases between. Germline V gives CDR1 SQVTM, CDR2 ANQGSEA. This CDR3 contains 13 residues. CDR3 residues: CSVEGVAGTEAFF. The CDR3 DNA sequence: TGCAGCGTTGAGGGAGTGGCCGGCACTGAAGCTTTCTTT.

This chain joins TRBV18 and TRBJ1-3, with TRBD1 identical over 10 bases. The CDR3 consists of 13 residues. V dropped 3 bases and J dropped 8; count of bases not matched to a gene: 1. From germline, CDR1 is KGHSH and CDR2 LQKENI. The CDR3 protein is CASSPGQGHTIYF. The CDR3 coding sequence is TGTGCCAGCTCACCGGGACAGGGGCACACCATATATTTT.